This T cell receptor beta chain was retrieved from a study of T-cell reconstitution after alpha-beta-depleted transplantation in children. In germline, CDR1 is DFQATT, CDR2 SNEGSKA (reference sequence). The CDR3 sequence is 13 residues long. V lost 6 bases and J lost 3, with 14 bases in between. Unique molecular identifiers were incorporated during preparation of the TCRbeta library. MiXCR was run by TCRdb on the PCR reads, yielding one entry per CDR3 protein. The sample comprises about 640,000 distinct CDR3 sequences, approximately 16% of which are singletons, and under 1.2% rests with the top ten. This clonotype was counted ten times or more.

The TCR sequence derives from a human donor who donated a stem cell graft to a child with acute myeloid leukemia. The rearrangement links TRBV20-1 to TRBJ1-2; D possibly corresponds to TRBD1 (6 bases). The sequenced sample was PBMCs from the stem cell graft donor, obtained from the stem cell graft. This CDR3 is CSAPGGGDYGYTF. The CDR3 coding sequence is TGCAGTGCCCCCGGGGGGGGCGACTATGGCTACACCTTC.